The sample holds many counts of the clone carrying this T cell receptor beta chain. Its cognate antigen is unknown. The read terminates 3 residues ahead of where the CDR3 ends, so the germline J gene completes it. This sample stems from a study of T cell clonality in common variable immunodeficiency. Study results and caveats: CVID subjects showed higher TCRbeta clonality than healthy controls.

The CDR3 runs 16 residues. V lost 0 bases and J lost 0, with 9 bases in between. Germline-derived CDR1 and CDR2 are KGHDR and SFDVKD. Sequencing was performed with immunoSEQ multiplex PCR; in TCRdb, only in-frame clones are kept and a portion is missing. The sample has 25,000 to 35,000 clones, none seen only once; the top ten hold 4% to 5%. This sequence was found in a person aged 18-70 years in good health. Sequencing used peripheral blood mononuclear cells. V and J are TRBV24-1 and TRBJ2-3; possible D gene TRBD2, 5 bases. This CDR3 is CATSDLGSESTDTQYF. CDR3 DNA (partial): TGTGCCACCAGTGATTTGGGTAGCGAGAGCACAGATACG.